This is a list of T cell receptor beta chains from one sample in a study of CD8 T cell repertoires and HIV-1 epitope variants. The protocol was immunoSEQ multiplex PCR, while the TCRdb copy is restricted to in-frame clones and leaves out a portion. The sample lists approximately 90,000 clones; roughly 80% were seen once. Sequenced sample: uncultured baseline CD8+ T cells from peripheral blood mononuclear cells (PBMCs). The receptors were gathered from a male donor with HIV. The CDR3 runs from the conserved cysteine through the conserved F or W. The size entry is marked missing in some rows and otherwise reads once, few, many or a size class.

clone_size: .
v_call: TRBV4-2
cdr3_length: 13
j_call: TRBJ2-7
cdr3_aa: CASSLGQGNEQYF

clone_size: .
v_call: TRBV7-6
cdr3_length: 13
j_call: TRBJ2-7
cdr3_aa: CASSSWREDQQYF

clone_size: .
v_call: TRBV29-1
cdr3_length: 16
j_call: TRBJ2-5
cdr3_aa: CSVEERRTGLQETQYF

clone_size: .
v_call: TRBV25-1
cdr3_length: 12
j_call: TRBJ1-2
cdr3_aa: CASSEQSGGYTF

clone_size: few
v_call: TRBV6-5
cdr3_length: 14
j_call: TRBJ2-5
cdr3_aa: CASSYPAGEETQYF

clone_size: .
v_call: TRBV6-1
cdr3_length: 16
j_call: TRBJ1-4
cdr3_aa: CASSEWGGATNEKLFF

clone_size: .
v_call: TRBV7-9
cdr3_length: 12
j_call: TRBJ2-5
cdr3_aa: CASRGLPETQYF

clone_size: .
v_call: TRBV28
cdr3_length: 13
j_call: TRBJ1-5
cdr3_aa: CASDRDSLQPQHF

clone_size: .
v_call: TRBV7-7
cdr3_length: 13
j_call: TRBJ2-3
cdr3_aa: CATGRGPTDTQYF

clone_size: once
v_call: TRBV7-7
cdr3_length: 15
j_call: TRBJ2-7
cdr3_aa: CASSLDATASYEQYF

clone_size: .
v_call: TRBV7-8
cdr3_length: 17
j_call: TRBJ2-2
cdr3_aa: CASSLSRGDSPGGELFF

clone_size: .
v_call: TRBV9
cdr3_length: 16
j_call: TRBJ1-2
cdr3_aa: CASSVYRGPQYYGYTF